This TCR beta chain derives from a study of cytomegalovirus exposure and HLA in healthy donors. Study information: Within an early data release were around 80 million unique TCRs drawn from HLA-typed donors.

Study results and caveats: Productive rates of about 87% or about 30% were seen for most TCR beta V segments in an earlier analysis. Reportedly, a later analysis found an Asian-associated ancestry cluster had fewer N-insertions than the approximately 700-donor mean. The presence/absence work took it that sequencing depth was about the same across donors.

Researchers ran the PCR with 60 Vbeta and 13 Jbeta primers. Sequenced by immunoSEQ multiplex PCR; TCRdb stores in-frame clones only, minus some. Seen here are 240,000 or so clones, roughly four fifths observed once, and the top ten hold 8%. This CDR3 comprises 11 residues. With 7 bases removed from V and 7 bases from J, the gap between germline ends came to 10 bases. Germline loops: CDR1 SGHTA, CDR2 FQGNSA. Concerning this clone itself: As yet, its antigen is unknown.

The TCR was taken from a woman aged 55-69 years in good health and CMV-seropositive. The sequencing input was PBMCs. The V and J genes are TRBV7-2 and TRBJ2-5; D gene ambiguous. CDR3 DNA: TGTGCCAGCACCCTAAGGAGGACCCAGTACTTC. Its translation: CASTLRRTQYF.